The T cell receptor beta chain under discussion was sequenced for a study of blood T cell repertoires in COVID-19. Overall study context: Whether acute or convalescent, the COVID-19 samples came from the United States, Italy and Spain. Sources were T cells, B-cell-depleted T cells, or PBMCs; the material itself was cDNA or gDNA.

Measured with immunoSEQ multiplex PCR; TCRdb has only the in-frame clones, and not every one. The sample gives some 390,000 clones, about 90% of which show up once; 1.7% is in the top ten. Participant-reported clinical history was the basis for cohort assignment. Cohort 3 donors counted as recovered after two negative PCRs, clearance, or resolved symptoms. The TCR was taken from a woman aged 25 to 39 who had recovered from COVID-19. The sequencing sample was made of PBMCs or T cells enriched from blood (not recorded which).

The DNA of the CDR3 is TGTGCCAGTAGTGTAACCGGGACTGGGCGGTACGGCTACACCTTC. Translating it yields CASSVTGTGRYGYTF. The V call is TRBV19, the J call TRBJ1-2, with TRBD1 as a possible D gene (5 bases). The length of the CDR3 is 15 residues. Germline V CDR1 and CDR2: LNHDA, SQIVND (reference sequence). With 5 bases removed from V and 8 bases from J, the gap between germline ends came to 21 bases.